Presented here are 29 T cell receptor beta chains from one specimen sequenced in a study of patients and donors after allogeneic stem cell transplantation. TCRdb redid the calling of the RT-PCR reads with MiXCR, one entry per CDR3 protein. The table has 400,000 to 450,000 distinct CDR3 sequences, around 16% seen once. Sequenced material: blood, either unsorted or a sorted T cell fraction (not recorded which). Every receptor here comes from a human donor who was either an allogeneic HSCT recipient or a stem cell or donor lymphocyte infusion donor (not recorded which). It is not recorded whose cells these are; they may come from a transplant donor.

This clonotype has a single count. This chain connects TRBV20-1 to TRBJ2-1; unclear D gene. Germline values: CDR1 DFQATT, CDR2 SNEGSKA (reference sequence). The CDR3 is made up of 14 amino acids. V lost 0 bases to trimming and J lost 6 bases, with 12 bases between them. CDR3 sequence reads: CSARDPSVFNEQFF. In nucleotides, the CDR3 is TGCAGTGCTAGAGATCCATCGGTTTTCAATGAGCAGTTCTTC.

The chain is built from TRBV6-5 and TRBJ1-1; the D is unclear. The CDR3 runs 15 residues. Germline lookup yields CDR1 MNHEY and CDR2 SVGAGI. V lost 2 bases and J 0 bases, leaving 10 bases between the germline ends. CDR3 protein: CASSYGTAMNTEAFF. As DNA, the CDR3 is TGTGCCAGCAGTTACGGAACAGCGATGAACACTGAAGCTTTCTTT.

The chain recombines TRBV6-1 with TRBJ2-5; 8 bases fit TRBD1. The J segment lost 1 base and the V segment lost 7 bases, leaving 8 bases of the junction unmatched. CDR1 and CDR2 (germline): MNHNS, SASEGT. This CDR3 is 15 amino acids long. CDR3 DNA sequence: TGTGCCAGCAACTTGGGACAGGCCTTCCAAGAGACCCAGTACTTC. Its translation: CASNLGQAFQETQYF.

V usage is TRBV11-2 and J usage is TRBJ1-4, with D unresolved. The V gene's germline CDR1 is SGHAT and CDR2 FQNNGV. This CDR3 is built from 12 residues. Deletions cut 11 bases from V and 8 bases from J, with 15 bases between. The CDR3, as DNA: TGTGCCGCGCGGCGTCCTGGGGAAAAACTGTTTTTT. Its protein product is CAARRPGEKLFF.

The CDR3 DNA reads TGCAGTGCTCCGAGGAGCTCCTATAATTCACCCCTCCACTTT. Translating gives CSAPRSSYNSPLHF. V is TRBV20-1 and J is TRBJ1-6, with no clear D. The CDR3 length is 14 residues. The germline V gene has CDR1 DFQATT and CDR2 SNEGSKA (reference sequence). V lost 5 bases and J lost 0, with 8 bases in between.

Many counts were recorded for this clonotype. The chain has TRBV12-3 or TRBV12-4 and TRBJ2-2; the match to TRBD1 covers 7 bases. The CDR3 is made up of 16 amino acids. V lost 1 base and J lost 6; bases outside the gene matches: 8. The CDR3 is CASSLVGQVEPGELFF. The CDR3 coding sequence is TGTGCCAGCAGTTTAGTCGGACAGGTAGAACCCGGGGAGCTGTTTTTT.

This clonotype showed up just a few times. The genes are TRBV21-1 and TRBJ1-5; TRBD1, the table's D call, was not compared with the DNA. TRBV21-1 counts as a pseudogene. This CDR3 comprises 20 residues. The CDR3 bases are TGTGCCAGCAGCAAAGCGGGACAGGGGGCGCCATCGTTGGGCAATCAGCCCCAGCATTTT. The encoded protein is CASSKAGQGAPSLGNQPQHF.

This clonotype was counted a few times. The V and J genes are TRBV7-2 and TRBJ2-7, with 9 bases lining up with TRBD2. V lost 2 bases and J lost 2; bases outside the gene matches: 4. The CDR3 contains 15 residues. Germline V CDR1 and CDR2: SGHTA, FQGNSA. The DNA of the CDR3 is TGTGCCAGCAGCTTACGAGGCGGGGGGGCCTACGAGCAGTACTTC. Protein sequence: CASSLRGGGAYEQYF.

V is TRBV7-8 and J is TRBJ2-5, with 7 nucleotides matching TRBD1. CDR3 length equals 13 residues. Per the germline V gene, CDR1 is SGHVS and CDR2 is FQNEAQ. Unmatched junction bases numbered 4, after V lost 5 bases and J lost 4 bases. The CDR3, as DNA: TGTGCCAGCAGCACCGGGACAGCAGAGACCCAGTACTTC. It specifies CASSTGTAETQYF.

This clonotype was seen only a few times. The chain has TRBV6-5 and TRBJ2-1; D tentatively fits TRBD1 or TRBD2 (5 bases each). The CDR3 spans 12 residues. Trimming stripped 3 bases from V and 9 bases from J, with 9 bases between. Germline CDR1 reads MNHEY; CDR2 reads SVGAGI. This CDR3 is CASSYIGGEQFF. CDR3 DNA: TGTGCCAGCAGTTATATTGGGGGTGAGCAGTTCTTC.

This clonotype was counted only a few times. The chain recombines TRBV4-2 with TRBJ2-2, with D perhaps assigned TRBD1 or TRBD2 (7 bases each). V lost 4 bases to trimming and J lost 4 bases, with 13 bases between them. Germline CDR1 and CDR2: LGHNA and YNFKEQ. This CDR3 contains 15 residues. The CDR3 DNA follows: TGTGCCAGCAGCCCGACAGGGAGGGGCACCGGGGAGCTGTTTTTT. Its translation is CASSPTGRGTGELFF.

The chain links TRBV28 to TRBJ2-2, with D tentatively TRBD1 or TRBD2 (5 bases each). Germline lookup yields CDR1 MDHEN and CDR2 SYDVKM. The CDR3 covers 15 residues. V dropped 4 bases and J dropped 3 bases, with 12 bases sitting between them. CDR3: CASSSGAQDTGELFF. The CDR3 coding sequence is TGTGCCAGCAGTTCCGGGGCGCAGGACACCGGGGAGCTGTTTTTT.

CDR3: CASSLWRRGLLDEQFF. CDR3 coding DNA: TGTGCCAGCAGCTTATGGAGGCGGGGCCTCCTCGATGAGCAGTTCTTC. The J gene is TRBJ2-1, the V gene TRBV7-8, with a possible D match to TRBD2 (6 bases). V dropped 2 bases and J dropped 8 bases, with 19 bases sitting between them. Germline V gives CDR1 SGHVS, CDR2 FQNEAQ. This CDR3 spans 16 amino acids. The variable domain in full, completed from reference TRBV7-8 and TRBJ2-1, reads GAGVSQSPRYKVAKRGQDVALRCDPISGHVSLFWYQQALGQGPEFLTYFQNEAQLDKSGLPSDRFFAERPEGSVSTLKIQRTQQEDSAVYLCASSLWRRGLLDEQFFGPGTRLTVL.

This chain joins TRBV5-1 and TRBJ1-1, with D maybe TRBD1 (6 bases). Germline CDR1 reads SGHRS; CDR2 reads YFSETQ. This CDR3 contains 13 residues. V was shortened by 4 bases and J by 3 bases, with 10 bases between the two germline ends. CDR3 in DNA: TGCGCCAGCAGCCCGGACAGTTACACTGAAGCTTTCTTT. Its translation: CASSPDSYTEAFF.

This clonotype occurred many times. The chain joins TRBV4-2 to TRBJ2-5; no reliable D call. CDR1 and CDR2 (germline): LGHNA, YNFKEQ. The CDR3 spans 13 residues. V was shortened by 3 bases and J by 7 bases, with 12 bases between the two germline ends. The CDR3 bases are TGTGCCAGCAGCCAGGGGTCCGAAGCGACCCAGTACTTC. Translating it yields CASSQGSEATQYF.

The table lists this clonotype with a few counts. This chain joins TRBV5-1 and TRBJ2-7; TRBD2 agrees at 14 bases. Trimming at V came to 3 bases and at J to 0 bases, leaving 2 bases not matched to a gene. Germline V gene sequence: CDR1 SGHRS, CDR2 YFSETQ. CDR3 length: 16 amino acids. The CDR3 DNA is TGCGCCAGCAGCTCGGGACTAGCGGGAGCCTCCTACGAGCAGTACTTC. Protein product: CASSSGLAGASYEQYF.

The chain links TRBV27 to TRBJ1-2; a weak D match, TRBD1 (5 bases). The length of the CDR3 is 13 residues. Trimming took off 3 bases at V and 6 bases at J, with 11 bases between the two ends. Germline CDR1 reads MNHEY; CDR2 reads SMNVEV (reference sequence). The CDR3 nucleotides read TGTGCCAGCAGTTTCTTCGGGGACGATGGCTACACCTTC. It translates to CASSFFGDDGYTF.

V usage is TRBV27 and J usage is TRBJ1-2; 9 bases are a match to TRBD1. Trimming cost V 6 bases and J 3 bases; bases outside gene matches: 11. The length of the CDR3 is 16 residues. CDR1 and CDR2 (germline): MNHEY, SMNVEV (reference sequence). CDR3 nucleotide sequence: TGTGCCAGCAGCCCCAACCGGGACAGGGTTGACTATGGCTACACCTTC. Its protein is CASSPNRDRVDYGYTF.

The table lists this clonotype with a few counts. The rearrangement uses TRBV7-2 and TRBJ1-2; 7 nucleotides line up with TRBD1. CDR1 SGHTA and CDR2 FQGNSA come from the germline V gene. The CDR3 consists of 15 residues. Trimming at V came to 5 bases and at J to 4 bases, leaving 10 bases not matched to a gene. The CDR3 is CASSRPRGAAYGYTF. Here the CDR3 DNA reads TGTGCCAGCAGCCGACCCAGGGGGGCCGCCTATGGCTACACCTTC.

This clonotype was detected only a few times. This sequence joins TRBV6-5 and TRBJ1-2, with 7 bases identical to TRBD1. Germline assignment: CDR1 MNHEY and CDR2 SVGAGI. This CDR3 spans 15 amino acids. With 4 bases clipped from V and 4 bases from J, the junction kept 9 bases outside the gene matches. CDR3: CASSSTGEGVYGYTF. The CDR3 DNA reads as TGTGCCAGCAGTTCCACAGGGGAAGGGGTCTATGGCTACACCTTC.

The rearrangement uses TRBV20-1 and TRBJ2-7; the D gene is possibly TRBD2 (6 bases). Germline CDR1 is DFQATT and CDR2 is SNEGSKA (reference sequence). Trimming left V 2 bases short and J 3 bases short, with 14 bases between. This CDR3 has 14 amino acids. CDR3 residues: CSARRAGNVYEQYF. The DNA for the CDR3 is TGCAGTGCTAGAAGGGCGGGGAACGTCTACGAGCAGTACTTC.

V is TRBV24-1 and J is TRBJ2-7; D call uncertain. Trimming removed 5 bases from V and 3 bases from J, with 7 bases in between. The CDR3 runs 12 residues. Looked up from germline, CDR1 is KGHDR and CDR2 is SFDVKD. CDR3 residues: CATSADFYEQYF. In nucleotides, the CDR3 is TGTGCCACCAGTGCGGATTTCTACGAGCAGTACTTC.

This clonotype was observed a handful of times. This chain links TRBV4-3 with TRBJ2-1, with D unresolved. This CDR3 comprises 17 residues. Germline values: CDR1 LGHNA, CDR2 YSLEER. V shed 0 bases and J shed 0 bases, with 12 bases lying between them. Written as DNA, the CDR3 is TGCGCCAGCAGCCAAGATCCTGGCACCTACTCCTACAATGAGCAGTTCTTC. Translating it yields CASSQDPGTYSYNEQFF.

This clonotype has just a few counts. The chain joins TRBV4-1 to TRBJ1-5, with TRBD1 matching over 10 bases. CDR1 MGHRA and CDR2 YSYEKL come from the germline V gene. The CDR3 runs to 16 residues. V was clipped by 4 bases and J by 5 bases; unmatched bases: 8. The CDR3 loop is CASSPEDRGNYQPQHF. The CDR3 nucleotides read TGCGCCAGCAGCCCAGAGGACAGGGGGAATTATCAGCCCCAGCATTTT.

This clonotype has just a few counts. This chain joins TRBV6-1 and TRBJ2-4; D is possibly TRBD2 (5 bases). The CDR3 is made up of 15 amino acids. Trimming removed 6 bases from V and 0 bases from J, with 12 bases in between. Germline CDR1 MNHNS, CDR2 SASEGT. Written as DNA, the CDR3 is TGTGCCAGCAGGCCTCCCCGGGGAGCCAAAAACATTCAGTACTTC. It translates to CASRPPRGAKNIQYF.

This clonotype was picked up many times. The V gene is TRBV7-9, the J gene TRBJ2-3; D is ambiguous. This CDR3 region has 17 residues. With 6 bases removed from V and 0 bases from J, the gap between germline ends came to 19 bases. Germline assignment: CDR1 SEHNR and CDR2 FQNEAQ (reference sequence). The CDR3 bases are TGTGCCAGCAGGCCCCTATGGCGGACCTCTAGCACAGATACGCAGTATTTT. It specifies CASRPLWRTSSTDTQYF.

The V gene is TRBV7-6, the J gene TRBJ2-2, with TRBD1 matching over 12 bases. Germline CDR1 is SGHVS and CDR2 is FNYEAQ. The CDR3 is 17 residues long. V lost 5 bases, J lost 4 bases, and 8 bases stayed unmatched. CDR3 bases: TGTGCCAGCAGCCCGGGACAGGGGGCGCAGGGCACCGGGGAGCTGTTTTTT. Amino acids: CASSPGQGAQGTGELFF.

This clonotype came up a few times. The gene calls are TRBV19 and TRBJ2-1, with TRBD2 identical over 10 bases. Germline values: CDR1 LNHDA, CDR2 SQIVND (reference sequence). J was trimmed by 5 bases and V by 3 bases; bases with no gene match: 4. The CDR3 totals 15 residues. The CDR3, as DNA: TGTGCCAGTAGTATTCGGACTAGCGGAAACAATGAGCAGTTCTTC. Its protein product is CASSIRTSGNNEQFF. The variable domain in full, completed from reference TRBV19 and TRBJ2-1, reads DGGITQSPKYLFRKEGQNVTLSCEQNLNHDAMYWYRQDPGQGLRLIYYSQIVNDFQKGDIAEGYSVSREKKESFPLTVTSAQKNPTAFYLCASSIRTSGNNEQFFGPGTRLTVL.

The rearrangement uses TRBV7-2 and TRBJ2-2, with D maybe TRBD1 (6 bases). This CDR3 region has 14 residues. Germline CDR1 SGHTA, CDR2 FQGNSA. V was cut by 6 bases and J by 5 bases, with 13 bases left in between. CDR3 in DNA: TGTGCCAGCAGGTTTACAGGGAGAACCGGGGAGCTGTTTTTT. Its protein product is CASRFTGRTGELFF.